This T cell receptor beta chain derives from a study of blood T cells in healthy people across ages (dated by TCRdb to the mid-2010s). For the wider study: In model experiments, roughly one uniquely barcoded TCR beta cDNA molecule per two T cells was captured by template switching. The study measured age-related changes in TCR beta repertoire diversity using deep sequencing normalized with unique cDNA molecular identifiers. Four age groups were formed from the donors: young (average 16 years), middle-aged (approximately 40), aged (62) and long-lived (about 75). Two additional independent replicas of 1 million unique cDNA reads from the same blood draw were analyzed for two donors (one aged 18 to 29 and one aged 80 or older). Summary of the overall study and its limitations: Bulk unsorted PBMC profiling prevented conclusive comparison of naive and antigen-experienced compartments. As age increased, observed TCR beta diversity per million T cells dropped in a roughly linear way, and a significant reduction was already evident by age 40. Because donor CMV infection status was unknown, age-related changes in expanded clonotypes were potentially confounded. Total diversity estimates from one million sequenced T cells were considered lower bounds and underestimates. Compared with the aged group, the long-lived group had more naive CD4+ T cells, fewer expanded clones and increased TCR diversity, suggesting age selection. A strong correlation was found between observed TCR beta diversity and the percentage of naive T cells measured by flow cytometry.

The donors were a few dozen Caucasian individuals from Russia, aged about 6 to 100 years, who were systemically healthy. Ten milliliters of peripheral blood were collected from each donor into EDTA-treated Vacutainer tubes. PBMCs were isolated by Ficoll-Paque density-gradient centrifugation, with at least 7 million obtained per sample. Trizol reagent was used to extract total RNA from the PBMCs, yielding at least 5 micrograms per sample. For every donor, flow cytometry on a PBMC aliquot measured the percentage of naive CD45RAhigh/CD27high T cells. Library generation was performed with 5' RACE. This sample was sequenced with an Illumina HiSeq 2500. A second 7 to 11 cycle PCR used a sample-barcoded 5' primer and a J-beta primer mix. A template-switch 5' adaptor carrying 12 random nucleotides introduced a unique molecular identifier onto each TCR beta cDNA molecule. Each sample yielded at least 3 million CDR3-containing paired-end reads. All of the RNA was converted into first-strand cDNA using the Mint cDNA synthesis kit, with a TRBC-specific oligonucleotide serving as the primer. After uracil-DNA glycosylase treatment, a first 18-cycle PCR used universal primers M1SS and BC2_uni_R on all cDNA. The paper's data handling went like this. Each sample was normalized by randomly selecting 1 million high-quality reads, each carrying a distinct molecular identifier. Instead of being binned into consensus sequences, reads that shared molecular identifiers were thrown out. MiTCR, set to a Q25 quality threshold and the strictest error-elimination algorithm, was used for CDR3 identification, clonotype clustering and error correction. Lower-bound total TCR beta diversity was estimated with a nonparametric unseen species model using Euler transformation. In-frame beta chains were kept once TCRdb had trimmed the public reads at Q25 with fastp and called clones with MiXCR. CDR3 protein sequences are deduplicated, and each keeps its most common genes and DNA. V and J calls and clone size were set by TCRdb, not the authors. Present in this sample are around 800,000 distinct CDR3 sequences, roughly 26% of which were seen just once. 3% of the sample goes to the ten largest clones.

The CDR3, cysteine through phenylalanine, is 17 amino acids long. Just the 51-base CDR3 DNA is kept, in frame starting at base 1. CDR1 and CDR2 were assigned from the germline V gene as ENHRY and SYGVKD. Regarding this clonotype: Its antigen target is currently unknown. Per-base quality was not reported, and no clone a single base away is much larger than it.

Separately, the same data were catalogued under a study of T cells of mothers and their children. That second publication adds: Donors were nine systemically healthy Caucasian individuals: three mothers and their six children. cDNA synthesis used all of the extracted RNA, with around 1.5 ug of RNA in each 15 ul reaction. In the second PCR, the M1S primer added sample barcodes and 2-4 random nucleotides. Over 8 million TCR beta CDR3 reads came from each mother, compared with approximately 3.1 million reads from each child. In both related and unrelated pairs, thymic selection shapes the output of TCR recombination in a similar way, with inherited differences having only a minor effect. Normalized repertoire overlap in related mother-child pairs was always slightly higher than in unrelated mother-child pairs, but the difference was never significant. Persistent microchimeric T cell clones were not detected, at a sensitivity of 95 to 100 clones per million clonotypes. Deep NGS was used in the study to compare the TCR beta repertoires of mothers and children and to look for features that separate related mother-child pairs from unrelated individuals. Mothers averaged about 40 +/- 4 years of age and children averaged 11 +/- 4 years. After adapter ligation was performed with NEBNext reagents, the libraries were sequenced on an Illumina HiSeq 2000 with 100+100 nt paired-end reads. To prevent cross-contamination, the mother and child libraries were prepared a month apart and were sequenced in separate runs. For each donor, between roughly 500,000 and 2,300,000 distinct TCR beta clonotypes were identified. Naive TCR beta clonotypes were estimated from low-frequency clonotypes matched to each donor's FACS-determined naive share, without sorting.

The source material was blood. The TCR originated in a boy between 10 and 17 years old in good health. The chain links TRBV10-3 with TRBJ2-5; 10 bases in the middle match TRBD1. The DNA end favors TRBJ2-1, so the J call may be wrong. In nucleotide form, the sequence is TGTGCCATCAGTGATTCGAATCGACAGGGGGCTTACAATGAGCAGTTCTTC. It translates as CAISDSNRQGAYNEQFF.